This passage covers 5 T cell receptor beta chains from one sample sequenced in a study of beta chain features in type 1 diabetes. Study findings and constraints: Shortening that was moderate but significant affected the TCRB CDR3s of Type 1 diabetes patients in all four CD4+ subsets.

Their cognate antigens are unknown. The isolated RNA, all of it, was reverse transcribed, so expressed TCRB transcripts were what got sequenced. Produced via immunoSEQ multiplex PCR; TCRdb's table is partial and in-frame only. The sample includes around 600,000 clones, under 15% of them seen just once. The specimen sequenced was naive CD4+ T cells from blood. Every receptor here comes from a man aged 25-40 years with type 1 diabetes.

This clone was found a few times. The chain links TRBV14 to TRBJ2-1; TRBD1 is a possible D gene (6 bases). The CDR3 sequence is 19 residues long. V was clipped by 4 bases and J by 0 bases, with 22 bases between them. Germline V lookup: CDR1 SGHDN, CDR2 FVKESK. In nucleotides, the CDR3 is TGTGCCAGCAGCCCCCCTTGGGTGGGATCGACAGGCTCCTACAATGAGCAGTTCTTC. Translating it yields CASSPPWVGSTGSYNEQFF. The whole variable domain, filled in from reference TRBV14 and TRBJ2-1, reads EAGVTQFPSHSVIEKGQTVTLRCDPISGHDNLYWYRRVMGKEIKFLLHFVKESKQDESGMPNNRFLAERTGGTYSTLKVQPAELEDSGVYFCASSPPWVGSTGSYNEQFFGPGTRLTVL.

The chain joins TRBV14 to TRBJ2-7, with D uncertain. The CDR3 is 13 amino acids. The germline V gene encodes CDR1 SGHDN and CDR2 FVKESK. With 4 bases removed from V and 0 bases from J, the gap between germline ends came to 7 bases. The CDR3 DNA is TGTGCCAGCAGCCGTGGTAGCTCCTACGAGCAGTACTTC. Its translation is CASSRGSSYEQYF.

J is TRBJ2-5 and V is TRBV2; 11 positions match TRBD2. V shed 6 bases, J shed 3 bases, and the junction held 6 bases outside the gene matches. CDR3 length: 15 amino acids. CDR1 SNHLY and CDR2 FYNNEI come from the germline V gene. As DNA, the CDR3 is TGTGCCAGCAGGGTCACTAGCGGGGGAAAAGAGACCCAGTACTTC. Residues: CASRVTSGGKETQYF.

This clone came up a few times. This chain connects TRBV15 to TRBJ1-1, with TRBD1 matching 7 bases. The CDR3 length is 14 residues. J lost 3 bases, V lost 2 bases, and 3 bases had no gene match. Germline-derived CDR1 and CDR2 are LNHNV and YYDKDF (reference sequence). The CDR3 DNA sequence: TGTGCCACCAGCAGACAGGGGGTGGACACTGAAGCTTTCTTT. Its translation: CATSRQGVDTEAFF.

The chain links TRBV7-6 to TRBJ2-7; no definite D call. The CDR3 extends over 13 amino acids. The V and J ends lost 5 bases and 0 bases respectively, with 8 bases between them. CDR1 and CDR2 from the germline V gene are SGHVS and FNYEAQ. The CDR3 here is CASSIESSYEQYF. Written as DNA, the CDR3 is TGTGCCAGCAGCATAGAGAGCTCCTACGAGCAGTACTTC.